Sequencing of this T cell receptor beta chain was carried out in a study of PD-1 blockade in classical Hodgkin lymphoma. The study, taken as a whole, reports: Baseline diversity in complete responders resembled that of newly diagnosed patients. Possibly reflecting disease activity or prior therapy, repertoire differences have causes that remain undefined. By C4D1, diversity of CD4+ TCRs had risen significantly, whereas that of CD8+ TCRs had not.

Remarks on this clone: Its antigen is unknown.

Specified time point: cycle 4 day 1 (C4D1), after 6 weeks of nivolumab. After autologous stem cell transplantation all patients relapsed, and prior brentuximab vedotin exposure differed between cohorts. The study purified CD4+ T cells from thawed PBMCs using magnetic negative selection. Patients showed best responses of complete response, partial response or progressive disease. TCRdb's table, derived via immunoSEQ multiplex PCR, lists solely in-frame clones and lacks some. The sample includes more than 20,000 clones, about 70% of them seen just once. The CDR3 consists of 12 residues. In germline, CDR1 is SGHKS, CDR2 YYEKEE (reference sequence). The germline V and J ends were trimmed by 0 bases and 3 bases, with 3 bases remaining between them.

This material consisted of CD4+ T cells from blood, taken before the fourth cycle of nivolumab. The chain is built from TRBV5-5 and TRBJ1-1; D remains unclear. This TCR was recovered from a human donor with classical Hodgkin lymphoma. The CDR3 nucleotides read TGTGCCAGCAGCTTGGAGGACACTGAAGCTTTCTTT. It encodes CASSLEDTEAFF.